This T cell receptor (beta chain) was obtained from a study of T cell changes during pregnancy in multiple sclerosis. Germline CDR1 is SGHRS and CDR2 is YFSETQ. CDR3 size: 16 residues. V was trimmed by 0 bases and J by 3 bases, leaving 12 bases between them. TCRdb's copy holds only in-frame clones and misses some; the assay was immunoSEQ multiplex PCR. The sample includes some 51,000 clones, 90% to 95% of them seen just once. Specimen: CD4+ T cells from peripheral blood mononuclear cells, collected in the second trimester of pregnancy. This receptor was obtained from a female donor with multiple sclerosis, enrolled in a pregnancy study. The chain employs TRBV5-1 and TRBJ1-4; D is perhaps TRBD1 (5 bases). The chain's CDR3 is CASSLGQGAPNEKLFF. The DNA for the CDR3 is TGCGCCAGCAGCTTGGGTCAGGGCGCGCCTAATGAAAAACTGTTTTTT.